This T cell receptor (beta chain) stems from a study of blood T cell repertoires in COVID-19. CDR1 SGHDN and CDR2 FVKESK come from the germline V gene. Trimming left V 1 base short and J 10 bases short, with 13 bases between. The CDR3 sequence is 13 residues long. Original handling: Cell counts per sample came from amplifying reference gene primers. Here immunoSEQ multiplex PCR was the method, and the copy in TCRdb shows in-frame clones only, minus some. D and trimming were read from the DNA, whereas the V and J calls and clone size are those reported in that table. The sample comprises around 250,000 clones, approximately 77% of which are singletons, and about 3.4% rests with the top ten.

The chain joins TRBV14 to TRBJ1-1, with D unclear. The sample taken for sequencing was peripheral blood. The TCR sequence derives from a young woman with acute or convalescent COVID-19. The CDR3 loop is CASSQATYRAAFF. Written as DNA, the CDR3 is TGTGCCAGCAGCCAAGCGACCTACAGAGCAGCTTTCTTT.